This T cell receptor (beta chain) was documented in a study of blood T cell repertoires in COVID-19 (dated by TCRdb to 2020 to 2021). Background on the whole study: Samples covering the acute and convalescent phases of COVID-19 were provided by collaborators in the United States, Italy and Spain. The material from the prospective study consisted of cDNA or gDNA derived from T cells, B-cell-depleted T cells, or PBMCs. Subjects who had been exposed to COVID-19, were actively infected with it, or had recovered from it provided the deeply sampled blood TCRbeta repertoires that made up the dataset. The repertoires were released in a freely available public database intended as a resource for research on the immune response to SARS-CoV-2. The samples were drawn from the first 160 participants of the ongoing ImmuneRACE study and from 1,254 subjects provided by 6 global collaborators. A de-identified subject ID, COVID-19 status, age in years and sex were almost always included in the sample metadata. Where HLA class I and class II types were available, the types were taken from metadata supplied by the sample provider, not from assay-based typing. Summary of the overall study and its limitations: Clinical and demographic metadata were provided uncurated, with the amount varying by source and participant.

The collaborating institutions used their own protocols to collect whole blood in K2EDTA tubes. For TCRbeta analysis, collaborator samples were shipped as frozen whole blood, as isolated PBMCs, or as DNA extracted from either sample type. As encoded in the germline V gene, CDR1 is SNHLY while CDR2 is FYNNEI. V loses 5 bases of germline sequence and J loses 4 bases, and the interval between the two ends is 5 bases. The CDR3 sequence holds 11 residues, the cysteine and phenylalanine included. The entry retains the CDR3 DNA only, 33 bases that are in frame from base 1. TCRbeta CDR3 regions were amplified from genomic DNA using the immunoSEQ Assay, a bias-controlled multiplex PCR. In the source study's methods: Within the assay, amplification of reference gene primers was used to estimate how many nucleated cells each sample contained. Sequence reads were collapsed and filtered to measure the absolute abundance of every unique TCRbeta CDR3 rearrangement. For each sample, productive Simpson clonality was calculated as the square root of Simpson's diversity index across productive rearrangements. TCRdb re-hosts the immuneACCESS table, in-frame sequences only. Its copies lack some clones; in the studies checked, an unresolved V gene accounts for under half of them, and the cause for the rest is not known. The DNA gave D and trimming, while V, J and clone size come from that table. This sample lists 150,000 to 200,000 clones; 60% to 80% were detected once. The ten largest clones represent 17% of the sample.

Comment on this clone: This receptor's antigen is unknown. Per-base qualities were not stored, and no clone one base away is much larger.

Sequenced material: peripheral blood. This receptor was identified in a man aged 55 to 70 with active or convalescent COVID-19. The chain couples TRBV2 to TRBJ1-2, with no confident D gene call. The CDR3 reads CASSPFYGYTF. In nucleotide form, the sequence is TGTGCCAGCAGTCCCTTCTATGGCTACACCTTC.